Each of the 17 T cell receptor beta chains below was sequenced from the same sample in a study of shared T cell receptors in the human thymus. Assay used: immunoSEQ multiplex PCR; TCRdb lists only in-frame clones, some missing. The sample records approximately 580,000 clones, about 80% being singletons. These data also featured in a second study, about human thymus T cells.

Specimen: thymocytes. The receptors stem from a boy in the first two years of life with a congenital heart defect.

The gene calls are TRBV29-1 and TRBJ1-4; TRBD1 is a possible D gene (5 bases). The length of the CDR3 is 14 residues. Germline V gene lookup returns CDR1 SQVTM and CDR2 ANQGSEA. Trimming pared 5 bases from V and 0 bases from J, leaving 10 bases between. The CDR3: CSVWDSATNEKLFF. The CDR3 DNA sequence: TGCAGCGTTTGGGACTCTGCAACTAATGAAAAACTGTTTTTT.

For the CDR3, the DNA is TGTGCCAGCACCCCCGGGTCCTACTACAATGAGCAGTTCTTC. This translates into CASTPGSYYNEQFF. The chain joins TRBV6-5 to TRBJ2-1; D gene uncertain. The germline V and J ends were trimmed by 7 bases and 3 bases, with 13 bases remaining between them. Germline V gives CDR1 MNHEY, CDR2 SVGAGI. The CDR3 consists of 14 residues.

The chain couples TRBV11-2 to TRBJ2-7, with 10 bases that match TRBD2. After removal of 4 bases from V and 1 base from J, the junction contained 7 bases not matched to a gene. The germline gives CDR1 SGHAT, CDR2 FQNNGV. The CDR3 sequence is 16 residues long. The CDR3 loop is CASSSGLAVMSYEQYF. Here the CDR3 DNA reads TGTGCCAGCAGCTCCGGACTAGCGGTGATGTCCTACGAGCAGTACTTC.

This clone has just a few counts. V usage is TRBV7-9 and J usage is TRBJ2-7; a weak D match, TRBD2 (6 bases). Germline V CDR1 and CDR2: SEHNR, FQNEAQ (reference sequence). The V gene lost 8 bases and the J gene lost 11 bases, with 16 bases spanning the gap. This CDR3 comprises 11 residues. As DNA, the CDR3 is TGTGCCAGCCTAAAGCGGGTGATGAAGTACTTC. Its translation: CASLKRVMKYF.

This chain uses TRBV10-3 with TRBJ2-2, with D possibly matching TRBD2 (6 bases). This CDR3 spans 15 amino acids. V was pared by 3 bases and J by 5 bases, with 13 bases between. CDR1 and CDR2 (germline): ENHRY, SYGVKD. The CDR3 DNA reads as TGTGCCATCAGTGATTTGCGGGACGGTACCGGGGAGCTGTTTTTT. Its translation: CAISDLRDGTGELFF.

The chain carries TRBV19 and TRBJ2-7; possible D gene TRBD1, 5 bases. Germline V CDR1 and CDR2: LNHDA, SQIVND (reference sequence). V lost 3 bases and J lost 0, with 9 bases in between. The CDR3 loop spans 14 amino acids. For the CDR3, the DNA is TGTGCCAGTAGTATTACAGGCGCCTCCTACGAGCAGTACTTC. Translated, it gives CASSITGASYEQYF.

In nucleotides, the CDR3 is TGTGCCAGCAAAAGAAAGGGGACTGAAGCTTTCTTT. Protein product: CASKRKGTEAFF. The rearrangement links TRBV6-6 to TRBJ1-1; perhaps TRBD1 as D (5 bases). V gave up 7 bases and J gave up 5 bases, with 11 bases separating them. Germline lookup yields CDR1 MNHNY and CDR2 SVGAGI (reference sequence). The CDR3 runs 12 residues.

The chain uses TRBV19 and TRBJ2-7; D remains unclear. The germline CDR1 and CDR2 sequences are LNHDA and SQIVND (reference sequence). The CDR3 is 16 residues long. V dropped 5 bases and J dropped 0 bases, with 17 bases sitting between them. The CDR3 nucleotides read TGTGCCAGTAGTCCCCGCGGCCCGGTAAGCTCCTACGAGCAGTACTTC. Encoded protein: CASSPRGPVSSYEQYF.

The DNA of the CDR3 is TGTGCCAGCAGCAAAACAAAAGAGACCCAGTACTTC. Translated, it gives CASSKTKETQYF. This chain connects TRBV2 to TRBJ2-5; D not certain. Trimming cost V 6 bases and J 3 bases, with 8 bases left between them. CDR1 and CDR2 from the germline V gene are SNHLY and FYNNEI. The CDR3 loop spans 12 amino acids.

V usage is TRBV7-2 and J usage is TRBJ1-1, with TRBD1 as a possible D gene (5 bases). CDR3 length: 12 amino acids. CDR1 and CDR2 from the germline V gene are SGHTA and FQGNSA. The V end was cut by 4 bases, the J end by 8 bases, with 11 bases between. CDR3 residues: CASSYVWTEAFF. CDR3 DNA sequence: TGTGCCAGCAGCTATGTCTGGACAGAAGCTTTCTTT.

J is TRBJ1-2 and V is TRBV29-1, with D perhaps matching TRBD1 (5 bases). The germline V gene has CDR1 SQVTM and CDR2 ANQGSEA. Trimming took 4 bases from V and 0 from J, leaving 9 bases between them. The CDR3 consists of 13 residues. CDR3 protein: CSVVEQANYGYTF. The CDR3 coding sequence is TGCAGCGTTGTTGAACAGGCTAACTATGGCTACACCTTC.

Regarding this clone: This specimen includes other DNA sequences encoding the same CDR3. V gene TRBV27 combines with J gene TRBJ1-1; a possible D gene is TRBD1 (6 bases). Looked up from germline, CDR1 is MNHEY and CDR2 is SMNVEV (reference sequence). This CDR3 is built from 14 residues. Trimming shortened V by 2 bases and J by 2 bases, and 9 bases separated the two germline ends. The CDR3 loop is CASSLRGGNTEAFF. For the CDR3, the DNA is TGTGCCAGCAGTTTAAGGGGGGGTAACACTGAAGCTTTCTTT.

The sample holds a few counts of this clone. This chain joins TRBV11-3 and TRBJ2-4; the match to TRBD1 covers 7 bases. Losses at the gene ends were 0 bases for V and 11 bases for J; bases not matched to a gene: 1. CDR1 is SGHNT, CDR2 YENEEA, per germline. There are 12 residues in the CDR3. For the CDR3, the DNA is TGTGCCAGCAGCTTAGATCAGGGGGTTCAGTACTTC. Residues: CASSLDQGVQYF.

Written as DNA, the CDR3 is TGTGCCAGCATTGAGGGTCCAACCTACGAGCAGTACTTC. Translating it yields CASIEGPTYEQYF. The V call is TRBV27, the J call TRBJ2-7, with D possibly matching TRBD2 (5 bases). The CDR3 is 13 residues long. Trimming stripped 7 bases from V and 2 bases from J, with 12 bases between. CDR1 and CDR2 from the germline V gene are MNHEY and SMNVEV (reference sequence).

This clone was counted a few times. This CDR3 is CASSPLPGNYGYTF. For the CDR3, the DNA is TGTGCCAGCTCACCACTCCCAGGGAACTATGGCTACACCTTC. This chain joins TRBV18 and TRBJ1-2; weak D call: TRBD1 (5 bases). Trimming took 1 base from V and 2 from J, leaving 8 bases between them. The CDR3 runs 14 residues. Looked up from germline, CDR1 is KGHSH and CDR2 is LQKENI.

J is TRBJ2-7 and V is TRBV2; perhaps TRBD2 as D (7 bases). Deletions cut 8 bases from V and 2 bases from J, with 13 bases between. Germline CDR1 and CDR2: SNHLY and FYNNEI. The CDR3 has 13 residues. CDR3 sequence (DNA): TGTGCCAGCGGGGAGGGGGACCCCTACGAGCAGTACTTC. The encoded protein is CASGEGDPYEQYF. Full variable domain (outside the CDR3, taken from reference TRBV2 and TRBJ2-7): EPEVTQTPSHQVTQMGQEVILRCVPISNHLYFYWYRQILGQKVEFLVSFYNNEISEKSEIFDDQFSVERPDGSNFTLKIRSTKLEDSAMYFCASGEGDPYEQYFGPGTRLTVT.

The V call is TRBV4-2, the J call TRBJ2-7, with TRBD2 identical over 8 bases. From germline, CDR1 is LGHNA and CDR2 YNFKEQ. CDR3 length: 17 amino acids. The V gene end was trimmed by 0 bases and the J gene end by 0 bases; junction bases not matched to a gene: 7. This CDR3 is CASSQELNGRASYEQYF. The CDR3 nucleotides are TGTGCCAGCAGCCAAGAGTTAAACGGGAGGGCCTCCTACGAGCAGTACTTC.